These T cell receptor beta chains were read from a single sample in a study of vaccination and CD4 T cells after COVID-19. Using its own MiXCR run on the PCR reads, TCRdb lists one record per CDR3 protein. The sample yields 15,000 to 20,000 distinct CDR3 sequences, roughly three fifths seen once. Their target antigens are unknown. What was sequenced was CD4+ T cells from blood, cultured in vitro. Source of these receptors: a human donor who had recovered from COVID-19. Each CDR3 is given without its conserved first and last residue.

TRBJ2-7 TRBV7-9 ASGGVSYEQY
TRBJ2-5 TRBV6-5 ASSYSTGNRETQY
TRBJ1-2 TRBV6-1 ASRVGVGDNYGYT
TRBJ2-3 TRBV6-5 ASSSQTTRQVPDTQY
TRBJ2-3 TRBV4-1 ASSQDRQGPSDTQY
TRBJ1-2 TRBV7-2 ASSSYRENGYT
TRBJ2-7 TRBV2 ASRQQGTSYEQY
TRBJ2-3 TRBV24-1 ATSAGTSPDTQY
TRBJ2-7 TRBV6-1 ASSYDGTGGYEQY
TRBJ1-5 TRBV10-3 AISEKGQPQH
TRBJ1-1 TRBV19 ASRVGMGTEAF
TRBJ2-3 TRBV11-1 ARSVTSGTDTQY
TRBJ1-2 TRBV27 ATRRTVNYGYT
TRBJ1-5 TRBV20-1 SAGRQGNQPQH
TRBJ2-7 TRBV6-1 ASSEWGFGYEQY
TRBJ2-3 TRBV20-1 SADDRGGADTQY
TRBJ2-3 TRBV20-1 STIARSGDTQY
TRBJ1-2 TRBV20-1 SARGTPNYGYT
TRBJ2-2 TRBV7-6 ASSLLRGRTGELF
TRBJ2-1 TRBV7-9 ASSSRLAGGLYNEQF
TRBJ2-5 TRBV12-3/TRBV12-4 ASSPRQGASQETQY
TRBJ2-5 TRBV20-1 SARDRRLAGVAQY
TRBJ2-5 TRBV6-1 ASSGLAGGMRETQY
TRBJ2-3 TRBV7-2 ASRPFQAGGPGSTDTQY
TRBJ2-2 TRBV19 ASNRGLGGELF
TRBJ2-7 TRBV28 ASGPQQYFYEQY
TRBJ1-4 TRBV20-1 SARDSNEKLF
TRBJ2-7 TRBV20-1 SASVGQGGTYEQY
TRBJ1-2 TRBV6-1 ASSVDRGLGYT
TRBJ2-3 TRBV20-1 SASTSGGDSTDTQY
TRBJ2-1 TRBV4-2 ASSQDLTDYNEQF
TRBJ2-5 TRBV11-1 ASSLLETQY
TRBJ2-3 TRBV5-8 ASSLGGQLGTDTQY
TRBJ1-4 TRBV6-1 ASRTRGTGYEKLF
TRBJ1-2 TRBV24-1 ATSDSKGGKDYGYT
TRBJ2-5 TRBV19 ASSPPGLRGETQY
TRBJ1-2 TRBV20-1 SARRNRDYGYT
TRBJ2-3 TRBV6-1 ASSPRGIDRNTQY
TRBJ2-7 TRBV7-3 ASSSQGRENEQY
TRBJ1-1 TRBV20-1 SASGPSANTEAF
TRBJ2-5 TRBV10-3 AISEAASTKTQY
TRBJ1-2 TRBV7-2 ASSSLGQGVGGYT
TRBJ1-2 TRBV7-2 ASSLMGRTPVQYT
TRBJ2-7 TRBV2 ASSGTSGGEQY
TRBJ2-5 TRBV20-1 SAVPGHLQETQY
TRBJ1-1 TRBV15 ATSRGGTGGFTEAF
TRBJ2-1 TRBV11-2 ASSLGTAAYSYNEQF
TRBJ2-5 TRBV7-2 ASSLVSGRRETQY
TRBJ2-5 TRBV15 ATSRDPGSQETQY
TRBJ2-7 TRBV5-4 ASSVGAPYEQY
TRBJ1-1 TRBV6-2/TRBV6-3 ASSLWTGGTLNTEAF
TRBJ2-2 TRBV20-1 SAERGLGGTGELF
TRBJ1-2 TRBV7-2 ASSLAMAANYGYT
TRBJ2-3 TRBV10-3 ATQRTSGQLVSDTQY
TRBJ1-2 TRBV15 ATSRDAGGAGGYT